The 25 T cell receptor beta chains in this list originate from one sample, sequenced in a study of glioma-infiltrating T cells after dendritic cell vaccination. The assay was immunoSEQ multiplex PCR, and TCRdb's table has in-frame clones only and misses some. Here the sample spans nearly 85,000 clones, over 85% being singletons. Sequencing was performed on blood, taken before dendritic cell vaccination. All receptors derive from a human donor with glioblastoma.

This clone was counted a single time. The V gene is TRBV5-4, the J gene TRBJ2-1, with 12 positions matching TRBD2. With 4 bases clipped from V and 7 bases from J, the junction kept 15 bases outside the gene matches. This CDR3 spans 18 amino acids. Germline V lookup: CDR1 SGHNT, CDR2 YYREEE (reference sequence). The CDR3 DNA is TGTGCCAGCAGCCTGGGACTAGCGGGCCGCGGGGCGGGGAATGAGCAGTTCTTC. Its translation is CASSLGLAGRGAGNEQFF.

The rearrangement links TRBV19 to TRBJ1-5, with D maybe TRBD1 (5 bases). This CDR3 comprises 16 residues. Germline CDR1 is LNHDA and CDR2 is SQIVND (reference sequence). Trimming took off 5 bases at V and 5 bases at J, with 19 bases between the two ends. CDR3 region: CASSPPSGGVDQPQHF. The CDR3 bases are TGTGCCAGTAGTCCCCCGTCGGGGGGGGTCGATCAGCCCCAGCATTTT.

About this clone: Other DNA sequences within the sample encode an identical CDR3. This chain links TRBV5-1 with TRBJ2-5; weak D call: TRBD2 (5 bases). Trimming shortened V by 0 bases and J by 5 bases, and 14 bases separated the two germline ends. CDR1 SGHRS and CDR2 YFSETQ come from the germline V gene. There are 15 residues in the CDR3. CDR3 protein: CASSLGYGLQETQYF. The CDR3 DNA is TGCGCCAGCAGCTTGGGGTACGGACTGCAGGAGACCCAGTACTTC.

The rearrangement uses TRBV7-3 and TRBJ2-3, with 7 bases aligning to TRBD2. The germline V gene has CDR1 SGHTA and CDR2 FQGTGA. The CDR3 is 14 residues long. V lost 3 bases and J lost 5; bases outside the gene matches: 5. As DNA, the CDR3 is TGTGCCAGCAGCTTCCTGGGGGGGATAGATACGCAGTATTTT. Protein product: CASSFLGGIDTQYF. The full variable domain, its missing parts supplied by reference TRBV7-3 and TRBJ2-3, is GAGVSQTPSNKVTEKGKYVELRCDPISGHTALYWYRQSLGQGPEFLIYFQGTGAADDSGLPNDRFFAVRPEGSVSTLKIQRTERGDSAVYLCASSFLGGIDTQYFGPGTRLTVL.

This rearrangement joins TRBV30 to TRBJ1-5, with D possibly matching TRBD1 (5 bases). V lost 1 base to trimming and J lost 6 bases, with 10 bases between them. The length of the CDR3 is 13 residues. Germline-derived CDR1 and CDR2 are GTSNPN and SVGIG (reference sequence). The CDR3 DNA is TGTGCCTGGAGTGAAGTGGGGGGTCAGCCCCAGCATTTT. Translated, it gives CAWSEVGGQPQHF.

In DNA, the CDR3 is TGTGCCAGCAGCAAACCCCTACTTAGAAGCGGGAGAGGTAACGATGAGCAGTTCTTC. It translates to CASSKPLLRSGRGNDEQFF. V and J are TRBV21-1 and TRBJ2-1; the table assigns TRBD2, which was not confirmed against the DNA. TRBV21-1 is deemed a pseudogene. This CDR3 has 19 amino acids.

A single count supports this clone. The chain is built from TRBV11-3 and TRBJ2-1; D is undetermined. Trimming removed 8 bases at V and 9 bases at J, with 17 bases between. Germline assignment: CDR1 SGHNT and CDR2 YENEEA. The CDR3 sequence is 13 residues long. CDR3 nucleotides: TGTGCCAGCGTCGGTTCCCCCGGCGGTGAGCAGTTCTTC. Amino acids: CASVGSPGGEQFF. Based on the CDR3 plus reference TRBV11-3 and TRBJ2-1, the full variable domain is EAGVVQSPRYKIIEKKQPVAFWCNPISGHNTLYWYLQNLGQGPELLIRYENEEAVDDSQLPKDRFSAERLKGVDSTLKIQPAELGDSAVYLCASVGSPGGEQFFGPGTRLTVL.

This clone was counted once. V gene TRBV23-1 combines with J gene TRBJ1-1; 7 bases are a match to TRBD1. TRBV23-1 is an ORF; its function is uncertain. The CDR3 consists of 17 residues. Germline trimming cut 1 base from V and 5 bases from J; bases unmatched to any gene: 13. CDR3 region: CASSQLRTGIRGTEAFF. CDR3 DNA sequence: TGCGCCAGCAGTCAATTAAGGACAGGCATCAGGGGGACTGAAGCTTTCTTT.

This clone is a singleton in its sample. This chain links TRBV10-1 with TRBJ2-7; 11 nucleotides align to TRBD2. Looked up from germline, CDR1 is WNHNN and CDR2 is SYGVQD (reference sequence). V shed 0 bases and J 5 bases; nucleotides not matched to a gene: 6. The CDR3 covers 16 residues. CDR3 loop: CASSESRLAGFHEQYF. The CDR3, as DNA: TGCGCCAGCAGTGAGTCCCGACTAGCGGGGTTCCACGAGCAGTACTTC.

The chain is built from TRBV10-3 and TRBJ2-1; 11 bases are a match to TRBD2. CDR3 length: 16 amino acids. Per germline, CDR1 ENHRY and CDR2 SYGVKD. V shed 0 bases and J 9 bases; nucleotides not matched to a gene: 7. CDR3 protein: CAISESIAGGQGEQFF. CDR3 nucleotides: TGTGCCATCAGTGAGTCAATAGCGGGAGGGCAGGGTGAGCAGTTCTTC.

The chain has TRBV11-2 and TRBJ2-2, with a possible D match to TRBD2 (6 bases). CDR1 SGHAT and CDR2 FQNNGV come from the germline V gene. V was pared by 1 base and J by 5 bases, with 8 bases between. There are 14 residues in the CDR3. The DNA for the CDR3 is TGTGCCAGCAGCTTAGGGGGGGTAACCGGGGAGCTGTTTTTT. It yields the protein CASSLGGVTGELFF.

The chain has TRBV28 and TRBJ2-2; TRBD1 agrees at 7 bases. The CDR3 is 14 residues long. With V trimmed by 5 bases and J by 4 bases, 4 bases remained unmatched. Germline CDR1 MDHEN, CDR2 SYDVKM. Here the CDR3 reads CASSLTGATGELFF. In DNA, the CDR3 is TGTGCCAGCAGTCTCACAGGGGCCACCGGGGAGCTGTTTTTT.

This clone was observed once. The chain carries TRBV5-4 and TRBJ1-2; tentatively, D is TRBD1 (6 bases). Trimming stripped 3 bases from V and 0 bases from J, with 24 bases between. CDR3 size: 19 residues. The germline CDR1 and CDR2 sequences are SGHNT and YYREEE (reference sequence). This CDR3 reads CASSSPRQEGTLSNYGYTF. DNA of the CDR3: TGTGCCAGCAGCTCCCCCAGACAGGAAGGGACACTATCTAACTATGGCTACACCTTC.

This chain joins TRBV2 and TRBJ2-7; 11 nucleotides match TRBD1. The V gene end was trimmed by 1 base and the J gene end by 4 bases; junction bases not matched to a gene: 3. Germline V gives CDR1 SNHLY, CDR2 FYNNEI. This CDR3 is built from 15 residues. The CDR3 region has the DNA TGTGCCAGCAGTGAAGAAGGACAGGGGGCGTACGAGCAGTACTTC. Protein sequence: CASSEEGQGAYEQYF.

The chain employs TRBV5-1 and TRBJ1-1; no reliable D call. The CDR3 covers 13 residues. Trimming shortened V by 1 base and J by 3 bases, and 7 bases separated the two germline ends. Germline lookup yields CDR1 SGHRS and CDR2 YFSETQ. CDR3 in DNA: TGCGCCAGCAGCTTGAATCAGGACACTGAAGCTTTCTTT. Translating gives CASSLNQDTEAFF.

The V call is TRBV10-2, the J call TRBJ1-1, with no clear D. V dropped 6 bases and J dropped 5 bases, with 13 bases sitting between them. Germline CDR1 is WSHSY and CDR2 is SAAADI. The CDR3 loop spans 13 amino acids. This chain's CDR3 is CASSREWGTEAFF. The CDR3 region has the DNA TGCGCCAGCAGCCGGGAGTGGGGAACTGAAGCTTTCTTT.

The CDR3 sequence is CASTKGGNQPQHF. For the CDR3, the DNA is TGTGCCAGCACCAAGGGGGGAAATCAGCCCCAGCATTTT. The chain is built from TRBV21-1 and TRBJ1-5. TRBV21-1 is labeled a pseudogene. This CDR3 contains 13 residues.

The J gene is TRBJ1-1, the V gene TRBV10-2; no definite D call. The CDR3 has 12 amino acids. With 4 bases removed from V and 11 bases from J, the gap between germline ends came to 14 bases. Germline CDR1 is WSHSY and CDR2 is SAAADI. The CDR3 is CASSVPSRGAFF. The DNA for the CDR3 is TGCGCCAGCAGTGTCCCTTCACGGGGTGCTTTCTTT.

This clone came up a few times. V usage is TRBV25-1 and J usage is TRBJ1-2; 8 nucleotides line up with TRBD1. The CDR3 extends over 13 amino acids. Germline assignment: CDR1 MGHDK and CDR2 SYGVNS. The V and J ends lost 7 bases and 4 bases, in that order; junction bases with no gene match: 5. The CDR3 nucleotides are TGTGCCAGCACCGGACAGGGTCCCTATGGCTACACCTTC. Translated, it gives CASTGQGPYGYTF.

In nucleotides, the CDR3 is TGTGCCAGAGCGGAGGCCCGGGGGGCCCCTAACTATGGCTACACCTTC. Translated, it gives CARAEARGAPNYGYTF. J is TRBJ1-2 and V is TRBV7-8; perhaps TRBD1 as D (6 bases). Germline CDR1 is SGHVS and CDR2 is FQNEAQ. The CDR3 sequence is 16 residues long. V was pared by 9 bases and J by 0 bases, with 20 bases between.

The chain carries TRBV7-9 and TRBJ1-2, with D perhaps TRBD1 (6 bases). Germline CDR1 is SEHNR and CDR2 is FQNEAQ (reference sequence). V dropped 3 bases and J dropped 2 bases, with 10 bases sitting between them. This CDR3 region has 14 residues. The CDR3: CASSFGTTNYGYTF. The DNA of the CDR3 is TGTGCCAGCAGCTTTGGGACAACCAACTATGGCTACACCTTC.

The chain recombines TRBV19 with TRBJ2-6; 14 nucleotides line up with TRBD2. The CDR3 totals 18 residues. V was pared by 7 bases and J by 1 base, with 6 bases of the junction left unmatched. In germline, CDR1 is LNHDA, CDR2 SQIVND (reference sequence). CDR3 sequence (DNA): TGTGCCAGTAATATGGGACTAGCGGGAGAATCTGGGGCCAACGTCCTGACTTTC. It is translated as CASNMGLAGESGANVLTF.

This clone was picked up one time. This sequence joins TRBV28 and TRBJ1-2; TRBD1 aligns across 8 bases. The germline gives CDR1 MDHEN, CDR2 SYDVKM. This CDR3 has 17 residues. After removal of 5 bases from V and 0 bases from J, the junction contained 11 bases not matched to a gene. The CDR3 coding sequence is TGTGCCAGCAGTGACAATCCCAAACAGGGGGCTAACTATGGCTACACCTTC. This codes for CASSDNPKQGANYGYTF.

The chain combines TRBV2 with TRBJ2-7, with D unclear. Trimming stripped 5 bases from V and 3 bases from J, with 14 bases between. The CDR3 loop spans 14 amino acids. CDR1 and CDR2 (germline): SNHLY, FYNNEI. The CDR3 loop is CASSPLLRIYEQYF. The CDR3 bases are TGTGCCAGCAGTCCCTTACTTCGCATCTACGAGCAGTACTTC. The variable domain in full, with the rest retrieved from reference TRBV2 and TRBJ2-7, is EPEVTQTPSHQVTQMGQEVILRCVPISNHLYFYWYRQILGQKVEFLVSFYNNEISEKSEIFDDQFSVERPDGSNFTLKIRSTKLEDSAMYFCASSPLLRIYEQYFGPGTRLTVT.

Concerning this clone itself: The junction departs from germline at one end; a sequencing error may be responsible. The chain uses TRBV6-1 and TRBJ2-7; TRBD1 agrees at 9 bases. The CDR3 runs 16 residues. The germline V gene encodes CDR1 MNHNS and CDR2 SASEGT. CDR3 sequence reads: CASSALPGQGSNEQYF. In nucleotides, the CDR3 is TGTGCCAGCAGTGCGCTTCCGGGACAGGGCTCCAACGAGCAGTACTTC.